The 30 T cell receptor beta chains given below trace back to one sample, sequenced in a study of T cell clones after liver transplantation. Produced via immunoSEQ multiplex PCR; TCRdb's table is partial and in-frame only. The sample shows under 150,000 clones, 90% of them seen only once. The specimen was CD4+ T cells from blood, collected 12 months after liver transplant. These receptors all stem from a human patient who received a liver transplant. The graft donor may have contributed some T cells.

The chain uses TRBV19 and TRBJ1-5; 10 bases are shared with TRBD1. Germline V gene sequence: CDR1 LNHDA, CDR2 SQIVND (reference sequence). This CDR3 region has 17 residues. With V trimmed by 4 bases and J by 6 bases, 12 bases remained unmatched. CDR3 coding DNA: TGTGCCAGTAGTAACCGGGACAGGGGTAATTTGGGTCAGCCCCAGCATTTT. Amino acids: CASSNRDRGNLGQPQHF. The full variable domain, rest sourced from reference TRBV19 and TRBJ1-5, is DGGITQSPKYLFRKEGQNVTLSCEQNLNHDAMYWYRQDPGQGLRLIYYSQIVNDFQKGDIAEGYSVSREKKESFPLTVTSAQKNPTAFYLCASSNRDRGNLGQPQHFGDGTRLSIL.

The table lists this clone with a few counts. The gene calls are TRBV28 and TRBJ1-5; D might be TRBD1 (5 bases). Germline CDR1 is MDHEN and CDR2 is SYDVKM. This CDR3 has 14 residues. V was cut by 5 bases and J by 1 base, with 9 bases left in between. For the CDR3, the DNA is TGTGCCAGCAGTCACGGGGGAAGCAATCAGCCCCAGCATTTT. It encodes CASSHGGSNQPQHF.

The chain couples TRBV7-9 to TRBJ1-3; D unclear. The CDR3 is 12 amino acids. The V end lost 8 bases, the J end lost 3 bases, and 8 bases lay between the germline ends. The germline V gene encodes CDR1 SEHNR and CDR2 FQNEAQ (reference sequence). In DNA form, the CDR3 reads TGTGCCAGCTCTCGGGGTGGAAACACCATATATTTT. Translating it yields CASSRGGNTIYF.

The genes are TRBV5-1 and TRBJ2-5; D possibly matches TRBD1 or TRBD2 (6 bases each). The V and J ends lost 4 bases and 5 bases respectively, with 15 bases between them. Germline values: CDR1 SGHRS, CDR2 YFSETQ. This CDR3 has 14 residues. The CDR3 sequence: CASSPWGRGETQYF. The CDR3 DNA is TGCGCCAGCAGCCCCTGGGGGCGGGGTGAGACCCAGTACTTC.

The rearrangement links TRBV5-4 to TRBJ2-7; D unclear. Germline loops: CDR1 SGHNT, CDR2 YYREEE (reference sequence). Deletions cut 4 bases from V and 2 bases from J, with 10 bases between. The CDR3 has 13 residues. The CDR3 DNA is TGTGCCAGCAGCACCCCCCCCACCTACGAGCAGTACTTC. Translating gives CASSTPPTYEQYF.

Remarks on this clone: Sequence at one end of the junction differs from germline and may be a read error. The chain is built from TRBV15 and TRBJ2-3; 12 bases map to TRBD2. CDR1 is LNHNV and CDR2 is YYDKDF in the germline V gene (reference sequence). This CDR3 comprises 16 residues. The CDR3 nucleotides are TGTGCCACCAGCAGAGCTAGCGGGAGGGGCACGGATACGCAGTATTTT. Translating it yields CATSRASGRGTDTQYF.

CDR3: CASSPGTGTDTQYF. For the CDR3, the DNA is TGTGCCAGCAGCCCAGGGACCGGCACAGATACGCAGTATTTT. The chain combines TRBV5-4 with TRBJ2-3; D might be TRBD1 or TRBD2, each matching 5 bases. The V and J ends lost 4 bases and 1 base respectively, with 10 bases between them. Germline V CDR1 and CDR2: SGHNT, YYREEE (reference sequence). CDR3 size: 14 residues.

This chain connects TRBV5-1 to TRBJ2-2; 10 bases line up with TRBD1. The CDR3 covers 15 residues. The V gene end was trimmed by 4 bases and the J gene end by 5 bases; junction bases not matched to a gene: 5. CDR1 is SGHRS, CDR2 YFSETQ, per germline. The CDR3 sequence is CASSLPGQGTGELFF. In DNA form, the CDR3 reads TGCGCCAGCAGCCTCCCGGGACAGGGGACCGGGGAGCTGTTTTTT.

V is TRBV7-2 and J is TRBJ1-5; D might be TRBD1 (6 bases). Trimming removed 3 bases at V and 0 bases at J, with 6 bases between. From germline, CDR1 is SGHTA and CDR2 FQGNSA. The CDR3 runs to 14 residues. In DNA, the CDR3 is TGTGCCAGCAGCTTGGACAGTAGCAATCAGCCCCAGCATTTT. This sequence encodes CASSLDSSNQPQHF.

The gene calls are TRBV6-1 and TRBJ1-1, with 7 bases aligning to TRBD1. V lost 2 bases to trimming and J lost 5 bases; unmatched junction nucleotides: 2. The germline gives CDR1 MNHNS, CDR2 SASEGT. The CDR3 totals 13 residues. The CDR3 sequence: CASSESTGTEAFF. The CDR3 coding sequence is TGTGCCAGCAGTGAATCGACAGGGACTGAAGCTTTCTTT.

The chain carries TRBV2 and TRBJ2-5, with 7 positions matching TRBD2. This CDR3 has 13 residues. Germline assignment: CDR1 SNHLY and CDR2 FYNNEI. The J segment lost 5 bases and the V segment lost 10 bases, leaving 10 bases of the junction unmatched. CDR3 sequence: CATMGGVGETQYF. CDR3 bases: TGTGCCACCATGGGAGGGGTCGGGGAGACCCAGTACTTC.

The J gene is TRBJ1-3, the V gene TRBV18; 7 nucleotides align to TRBD1. Germline trimming cut 3 bases from V and 4 bases from J; bases unmatched to any gene: 6. There are 15 residues in the CDR3. The germline V gene encodes CDR1 KGHSH and CDR2 LQKENI. The CDR3 DNA follows: TGTGCCAGCTCACCGACGCAGGGGGGCGGAAACACCATATATTTT. Encoded protein: CASSPTQGGGNTIYF.

The gene calls are TRBV14 and TRBJ2-5; D may match TRBD1 or TRBD2 (5 bases each). The CDR3 has 13 residues. Germline CDR1 reads SGHDN; CDR2 reads FVKESK. Trimming took off 4 bases at V and 5 bases at J, with 11 bases between the two ends. DNA of the CDR3: TGTGCCAGCAGCCGGGGGAGTGGGGAGACCCAGTACTTC. It codes for CASSRGSGETQYF.

About this clone itself: A single base separates this from a much larger clone, so it may be a read error. This rearrangement joins TRBV29-1 to TRBJ1-2; 9 nucleotides align to TRBD1. The germline gives CDR1 SQVTM, CDR2 ANQGSEA. The CDR3 spans 14 residues. V dropped 3 bases and J dropped 4; count of bases not matched to a gene: 6. CDR3 residues: CSVEEPGQGYGYTF. The CDR3 nucleotides are TGCAGCGTTGAGGAACCGGGACAGGGCTATGGCTACACCTTC.

The J gene is TRBJ2-7, the V gene TRBV7-2, with TRBD2 identical over 11 bases. With 4 bases clipped from V and 4 bases from J, the junction kept 15 bases outside the gene matches. Germline V gives CDR1 SGHTA, CDR2 FQGNSA. The CDR3 runs to 18 residues. The CDR3 protein is CASSYLAGGGVRGYEQYF. CDR3 DNA: TGTGCCAGCAGCTACCTAGCGGGAGGTGGAGTTAGGGGTTACGAGCAGTACTTC. The full variable domain, with the rest looked up from reference TRBV7-2 and TRBJ2-7, is GAGVSQSPSNKVTEKGKDVELRCDPISGHTALYWYRQSLGQGLEFLIYFQGNSAPDKSGLPSDRFSAERTGGSVSTLTIQRTQQEDSAVYLCASSYLAGGGVRGYEQYFGPGTRLTVT.

On this clone: This CDR3 is also generated by other DNA sequences in the sample. The chain uses TRBV6-5 and TRBJ1-5; D is unclear. Trimming pared 3 bases from V and 2 bases from J, leaving 5 bases between. This CDR3 comprises 13 residues. Germline CDR1 reads MNHEY; CDR2 reads SVGAGI. CDR3 nucleotide sequence: TGTGCCAGCAGTTATCAGGGCAATCAGCCCCAGCATTTT. Encoded protein: CASSYQGNQPQHF.

This clone was recorded once. Additional DNA sequences in this sample encode the identical CDR3. CDR3 in DNA: TGTGCCAGCAGCGTAGGGGGGGGCACCTACAATGAGCAGTTCTTC. Residues: CASSVGGGTYNEQFF. V usage is TRBV9 and J usage is TRBJ2-1, with D possibly TRBD2 on 7 matching bases. The CDR3 spans 15 residues. In germline, CDR1 is SGDLS, CDR2 YYNGEE. V shed 0 bases and J shed 2 bases, with 9 bases lying between them. Using reference TRBV9 and TRBJ2-1 for the parts outside the CDR3, the full variable domain is DSGVTQTPKHLITATGQRVTLRCSPRSGDLSVYWYQQSLDQGLQFLIQYYNGEERAKGNILERFSAQQFPDLHSELNLSSLELGDSALYFCASSVGGGTYNEQFFGPGTRLTVL.

The chain couples TRBV6-5 to TRBJ2-5, with a tentative D call TRBD2 (6 bases). The V and J ends lost 4 bases and 5 bases respectively, with 14 bases between them. The CDR3 extends over 14 amino acids. Germline V gene data show CDR1 as MNHEY and CDR2 as SVGAGI. The CDR3 sequence is CASSLSGSAETQYF. The CDR3 DNA follows: TGTGCCAGCAGTTTGAGCGGGTCGGCGGAGACCCAGTACTTC.

V gene TRBV28 combines with J gene TRBJ1-4; D call uncertain. Trimming removed 7 bases at V and 5 bases at J, with 8 bases between. Germline V gives CDR1 MDHEN, CDR2 SYDVKM. The CDR3 consists of 12 residues. The CDR3 here is CASKPGNEKLFF. The CDR3 DNA follows: TGTGCCAGCAAACCCGGGAATGAAAAACTGTTTTTT.

The chain couples TRBV28 to TRBJ1-1; D might be TRBD1 (6 bases). The CDR3 has 16 residues. Trimming stripped 5 bases from V and 4 bases from J, with 20 bases between. Per the germline V gene, CDR1 is MDHEN and CDR2 is SYDVKM. The CDR3 DNA is TGTGCCAGCAGTCTCCCGACAGGTCCCGGGGGCACTGAAGCTTTCTTT. As protein: CASSLPTGPGGTEAFF.

The chain has TRBV6-5 and TRBJ1-2, with D possibly being TRBD1 (5 bases). Germline V gives CDR1 MNHEY, CDR2 SVGAGI. V dropped 6 bases and J dropped 2 bases, with 10 bases sitting between them. This CDR3 is 13 amino acids long. CDR3 coding DNA: TGTGCCAGCAGACAACAGGCAAACTATGGCTACACCTTC. It specifies CASRQQANYGYTF.

The chain links TRBV6-6 to TRBJ1-5, with a tentative D call TRBD1 (6 bases). V shed 2 bases and J shed 7 bases, with 18 bases lying between them. The length of the CDR3 is 16 residues. Per germline, CDR1 MNHNY and CDR2 SVGAGI (reference sequence). The CDR3 reads CASSYRGGAAGQPQHF. CDR3 sequence (DNA): TGTGCCAGCAGTTACAGGGGGGGGGCAGCGGGGCAGCCCCAGCATTTT.

The chain joins TRBV7-8 to TRBJ1-1; maybe TRBD1 (6 bases). Trimming took 2 bases from V and 4 from J, leaving 11 bases between them. CDR3 size: 14 residues. Germline V gene lookup returns CDR1 SGHVS and CDR2 FQNEAQ. The chain's CDR3 is CASSLRQESTEAFF. CDR3 bases: TGTGCCAGCAGCTTACGACAGGAGTCCACTGAAGCTTTCTTT.

In its sample, this clone was seen a few times. The V and J genes are TRBV27 and TRBJ1-1, with D possibly TRBD1 on 6 matching bases. The CDR3 is 17 amino acids. Germline CDR1 and CDR2: MNHEY and SMNVEV (reference sequence). Trimming left V 5 bases short and J 3 bases short, with 22 bases between. This CDR3 reads CASSNLFLGGKDTEAFF. In DNA form, the CDR3 reads TGTGCCAGCAGTAACCTTTTTCTTGGGGGCAAGGACACTGAAGCTTTCTTT.

The rearrangement uses TRBV7-8 and TRBJ2-1; 7 bases line up with TRBD2. With 3 bases clipped from V and 8 bases from J, the junction kept 4 bases outside the gene matches. Germline values: CDR1 SGHVS, CDR2 FQNEAQ. CDR3 length: 13 amino acids. CDR3 coding DNA: TGTGCCAGCAGCTTTGGACTAGTCGATGAGCAGTTCTTC. Protein sequence: CASSFGLVDEQFF.

The V gene is TRBV6-6, the J gene TRBJ1-1; D gene uncertain. The CDR3 sequence is 13 residues long. Trimming shortened V by 0 bases and J by 5 bases, and 7 bases separated the two germline ends. Germline CDR1 reads MNHNY; CDR2 reads SVGAGI (reference sequence). The CDR3 here is CASSYSSETEAFF. For the CDR3, the DNA is TGTGCCAGCAGTTACTCGAGCGAGACTGAAGCTTTCTTT.

This sequence joins TRBV2 and TRBJ1-3; TRBD1 matches at 7 bases. Per the germline V gene, CDR1 is SNHLY and CDR2 is FYNNEI. The CDR3 is 15 residues long. Unmatched junction bases numbered 5, after V lost 3 bases and J lost 3 bases. CDR3 sequence (DNA): TGTGCCAGCAGTGAGGTGCAGGGGGTTGGAAACACCATATATTTT. Its translation: CASSEVQGVGNTIYF.

The J gene is TRBJ2-7, the V gene TRBV28; D possibly corresponds to TRBD2 (6 bases). The ends were cut back, 1 base at V and 2 bases at J, with 18 bases in the middle. This CDR3 has 17 residues. CDR1 and CDR2 from the germline V gene are MDHEN and SYDVKM. In DNA form, the CDR3 reads TGTGCCAGCAGTTTATTAACCGGGACTCTTGCTACCTACGAGCAGTACTTC. It yields the protein CASSLLTGTLATYEQYF.

The J gene is TRBJ1-1, the V gene TRBV7-3; D unresolved. The V end was cut by 0 bases, the J end by 4 bases, with 6 bases between. Germline V gene data show CDR1 as SGHTA and CDR2 as FQGTGA. The CDR3 runs 13 residues. CDR3: CASSLTWATEAFF. In DNA, the CDR3 is TGTGCCAGCAGCTTAACCTGGGCCACTGAAGCTTTCTTT.

The rearrangement uses TRBV2 and TRBJ2-1, with a weak D call TRBD1 (6 bases). Germline CDR1 SNHLY, CDR2 FYNNEI. The CDR3 length is 12 residues. Trimming took off 7 bases at V and 8 bases at J, with 12 bases between the two ends. CDR3: CASNLQGYEQFF. Here the CDR3 DNA reads TGTGCCAGCAATCTACAGGGATATGAGCAGTTCTTC.